Following are 14 T cell receptor beta chains from one sample sequenced in a study of molecular identifiers for immune sequencing clone quantification. TCRdb re-analysed the PCR reads in MiXCR, keeping a single row per CDR3 protein. The data hold approximately 97,000 distinct CDR3 sequences, with about 35% observed a single time. Sequencing input: naive CD8+ T cells from blood, with Jurkat cell RNA spiked in. The subset is: FACS-sorted CD8+CD4-CCR7+CD45RA+ naive T cells. The origin of the receptors is a human donor in good health. Some libraries in this study had Jurkat cell RNA spiked in.

To note about this clonotype: A much more abundant neighbour one base away suggests this may be a read error. The gene calls are TRBV29-1 and TRBJ2-2, with a possible D match to TRBD1 (6 bases). The length of the CDR3 is 12 residues. CDR1 is SQVTM and CDR2 is ANQGSEA in the germline V gene. CDR3 nucleotide sequence: TGCAGCGTGACAGGTCTTACCGGGGAGCAGTTTTTT. Translating gives CSVTGLTGEQFF.

The chain combines TRBV19 with TRBJ2-3, with no clear D. The CDR3 is 13 residues long. Trimming left V 4 bases short and J 1 base short, with 6 bases between. Germline V gene lookup returns CDR1 LNHDA and CDR2 SQIVND (reference sequence). The CDR3, as DNA: TGTGCCAGTAGTACCTTTGGCACAGATACGCAGTATTTT. This encodes CASSTFGTDTQYF.

The chain is built from TRBV12-3 or TRBV12-4 and TRBJ2-7, with 9 bases matching TRBD2. There are 13 residues in the CDR3. Trimming removed 6 bases from V and 3 bases from J; junction bases left unmatched: 3. The DNA for the CDR3 is TGTGCCAGCAGGCTTAGCGGGAGCTACGAGCAGTACTTC. It is translated as CASRLSGSYEQYF.

This clonotype was seen a few times. A much larger clone lies a single base off, so this may be a read error. This chain uses TRBV28 with TRBJ1-2; 8 positions match TRBD1. V lost 4 bases, J lost 0 bases, and 7 bases stayed unmatched. The germline gives CDR1 MDHEN, CDR2 SYDVKM. The CDR3 consists of 16 residues. The CDR3 bases are TGTGCCAGCAGTTATCACCGGGACAGGACTAACTATGGCTACACCTTC. It codes for CASSYHRDRTNYGYTF.

On this clonotype itself: A single base separates this from a much larger clone, so it may be a read error. The J gene is TRBJ2-5, the V gene TRBV28; D tentatively fits TRBD1 or TRBD2 (5 bases each). The CDR3 covers 15 residues. Germline assignment: CDR1 MDHEN and CDR2 SYDVKM. CDR3: CASSMTGAQKEPQYF. In nucleotides, the CDR3 is TGTGCCAGCAGTATGACCGGGGCCCAAAAAGAGCCCCAGTACTTC.

This clonotype was seen ten or more times. The chain couples TRBV6-6 to TRBJ2-2, with no clear D. The V gene's germline CDR1 is MNHNY and CDR2 SVGAGI (reference sequence). The CDR3 runs to 12 residues. The V end was cut by 5 bases, the J end by 7 bases, with 8 bases between. The CDR3 sequence: CASSQLIGELFF. DNA of the CDR3: TGTGCCAGCAGTCAGCTAATCGGGGAGCTGTTTTTT.

Note on this clonotype: A much larger clone sits a single nucleotide away, making a read error possible. The chain uses TRBV14 and TRBJ1-1, with a weak D call TRBD1 (5 bases). The CDR3 is 15 amino acids. V was cut by 0 bases and J by 11 bases, with 19 bases left in between. Germline V lookup: CDR1 SGHDN, CDR2 FVKESK. CDR3 nucleotide sequence: TGTGCCAGCAGCCAAGATTTTGCCAGGGCCCTCGATGCTTTCTTT. It specifies CASSQDFARALDAFF.

The V call is TRBV6-5, the J call TRBJ2-3; possible D gene TRBD2, 7 bases. This CDR3 is built from 15 residues. Germline CDR1 and CDR2: MNHEY and SVGAGI. V was shortened by 1 base and J by 2 bases, with 10 bases between the two germline ends. The CDR3 spells CASSYWGGLTDTQYF. The CDR3 DNA follows: TGTGCCAGCAGTTACTGGGGGGGGCTCACAGATACGCAGTATTTT.

This clonotype was seen a handful of times. The rearrangement joins TRBV4-3 to TRBJ2-7; no definite D call. The CDR3 consists of 14 residues. Germline loops: CDR1 LGHNA, CDR2 YSLEER. The V gene lost 1 base and the J gene lost 3 bases, with 10 bases spanning the gap. CDR3 nucleotide sequence: TGCGCCAGCAGCCAAGCCTTGGAGTACTACGAGCAGTACTTC. It codes for CASSQALEYYEQYF.

This clonotype was observed a handful of times. In DNA, the CDR3 is TGTGCCAGCAGCTTATTGCCGAGCACTGAAGCTTTCTTT. It is translated as CASSLLPSTEAFF. V and J are TRBV7-6 and TRBJ1-1; D call uncertain. The germline V and J ends were trimmed by 2 bases and 4 bases, with 8 bases remaining between them. CDR1 SGHVS and CDR2 FNYEAQ come from the germline V gene. CDR3 length: 13 amino acids.

Regarding this clonotype: This may arise from a read error, as a much more abundant clone is one base away. The chain couples TRBV28 to TRBJ2-1; D might be TRBD1 (5 bases). V was shortened by 6 bases and J by 7 bases, with 13 bases between the two germline ends. The germline V gene encodes CDR1 MDHEN and CDR2 SYDVKM. The CDR3 extends over 13 amino acids. The CDR3 DNA reads as TGTGCCAGCAGAGGGGAATTGGAGAATGAGCAGTTCTTC. This codes for CASRGELENEQFF.

This clonotype was counted a few times. Here the CDR3 reads CASSTLDRKQETQYF. The CDR3 bases are TGTGCCAGCAGTACCCTGGACAGGAAGCAAGAGACCCAGTACTTC. The V gene is TRBV28, the J gene TRBJ2-5, with 7 positions matching TRBD1. Trimming cost V 5 bases and J 2 bases; bases outside gene matches: 8. The CDR3 length is 15 residues. Germline assignment: CDR1 MDHEN and CDR2 SYDVKM.

This clonotype was seen more than once but under ten times. The rearrangement uses TRBV6-6 and TRBJ2-7, with unresolved D. The V end was cut by 10 bases, the J end by 4 bases, with 11 bases between. This CDR3 is 11 amino acids long. Germline V lookup: CDR1 MNHNY, CDR2 SVGAGI (reference sequence). The DNA for the CDR3 is TGTGCCACGGACGGAGCATACGAGCAGTACTTC. This gives the protein CATDGAYEQYF.

The chain uses TRBV10-3 and TRBJ1-1; D gene ambiguous. The CDR3 runs 13 residues. V gave up 2 bases and J gave up 5 bases, with 9 bases separating them. CDR1 and CDR2 from the germline V gene are ENHRY and SYGVKD. For the CDR3, the DNA is TGTGCCATCAGTGAGAGTAGGGATACTGAAGCTTTCTTT. Translated: CAISESRDTEAFF.